This T cell receptor (beta chain) was profiled in a study of blood T cell repertoires in COVID-19. Study as a whole: The United States, Italy and Spain provided the acute and convalescent COVID-19 samples.

The V gene end was trimmed by 3 bases and the J gene end by 1 base; junction bases not matched to a gene: 7. Germline-derived CDR1 and CDR2 are SGHTA and FQGNSA. CDR3 length: 16 residues. Profiling relied on immunoSEQ multiplex PCR, and the TCRdb table lists in-frame clones only, not all of them. The data contain around 20,000 clones, about nine tenths of them singletons. The sequenced material came from peripheral blood. This chain connects TRBV7-2 to TRBJ1-2, with 8 bases matching TRBD1. The clonotype originates from a human donor with active COVID-19. The donor label of this sample is uncertain. The chain's CDR3 is CASSLGQVPGNYGYTF. The CDR3 nucleotides read TGTGCCAGCAGCTTGGGACAGGTGCCCGGTAACTATGGCTACACCTTC.